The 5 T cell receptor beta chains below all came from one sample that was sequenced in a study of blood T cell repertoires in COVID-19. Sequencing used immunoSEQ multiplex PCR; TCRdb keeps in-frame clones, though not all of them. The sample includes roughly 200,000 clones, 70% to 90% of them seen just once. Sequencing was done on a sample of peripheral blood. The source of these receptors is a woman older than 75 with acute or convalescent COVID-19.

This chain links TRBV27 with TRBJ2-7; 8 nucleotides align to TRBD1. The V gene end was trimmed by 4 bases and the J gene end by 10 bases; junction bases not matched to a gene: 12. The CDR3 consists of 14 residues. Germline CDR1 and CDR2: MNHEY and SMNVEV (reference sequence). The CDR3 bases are TGTGCCAGCAGTTCAAATCTTCCTGGACAGGGCCAGTACTTC. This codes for CASSSNLPGQGQYF.

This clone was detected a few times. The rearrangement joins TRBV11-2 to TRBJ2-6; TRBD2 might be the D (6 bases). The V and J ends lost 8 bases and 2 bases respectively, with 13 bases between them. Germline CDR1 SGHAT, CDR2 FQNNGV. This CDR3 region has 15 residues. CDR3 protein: CASRSWGAGANVLTF. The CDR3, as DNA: TGTGCCAGCCGAAGTTGGGGGGCTGGGGCCAACGTCCTGACTTTC.

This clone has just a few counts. CDR3 DNA: TGTGCCAGCAGTTACTCGAGCAGGGTCGCTGAAGCTTTCTTT. It translates to CASSYSSRVAEAFF. V usage is TRBV6-5 and J usage is TRBJ1-1; a weak D match, TRBD1 (5 bases). Trimming shortened V by 0 bases and J by 6 bases, and 11 bases separated the two germline ends. This CDR3 contains 14 residues. The germline CDR1 and CDR2 sequences are MNHEY and SVGAGI.

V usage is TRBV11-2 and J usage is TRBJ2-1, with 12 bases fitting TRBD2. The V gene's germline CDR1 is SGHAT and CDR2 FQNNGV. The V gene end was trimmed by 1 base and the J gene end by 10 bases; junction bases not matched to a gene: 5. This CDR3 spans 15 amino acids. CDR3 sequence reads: CASSLAHLAGGEQFF. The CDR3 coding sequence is TGTGCCAGCAGCTTAGCGCATCTAGCGGGAGGGGAGCAGTTCTTC.

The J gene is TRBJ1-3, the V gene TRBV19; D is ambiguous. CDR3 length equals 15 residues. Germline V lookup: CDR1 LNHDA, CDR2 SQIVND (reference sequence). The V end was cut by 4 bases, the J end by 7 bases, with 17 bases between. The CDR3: CASSTAREFTNTIYF. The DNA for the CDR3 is TGTGCCAGTAGTACTGCACGGGAGTTTACCAACACCATATATTTT. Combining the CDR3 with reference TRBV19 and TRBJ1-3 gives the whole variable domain DGGITQSPKYLFRKEGQNVTLSCEQNLNHDAMYWYRQDPGQGLRLIYYSQIVNDFQKGDIAEGYSVSREKKESFPLTVTSAQKNPTAFYLCASSTAREFTNTIYFGEGSWLTVV.